Sequencing of this TCR beta chain was carried out in a study of blood T cell repertoires in COVID-19. The protocol was immunoSEQ multiplex PCR, while the TCRdb copy is restricted to in-frame clones and leaves out a portion. The table has just under 250,000 clones, more than 85% seen once. The V gene's germline CDR1 is LNHNV and CDR2 YYDKDF (reference sequence). The CDR3 totals 15 residues. V gave up 10 bases and J gave up 3 bases; unmatched junction bases: 9. The sample comprised PBMCs or T cells enriched from blood (not recorded which). The clonotype comes from a woman between 25 and 40 years old who had recovered from COVID-19. The chain joins TRBV15 to TRBJ2-1; 10 bases are a match to TRBD2. As DNA, the CDR3 is TGTGCCATCAAACTTTCTAGCGGGAGCTACAATGAGCAGTTCTTC. It encodes CAIKLSSGSYNEQFF. Together with reference TRBV15 and TRBJ2-1, the CDR3 gives the full variable domain: DAMVIQNPRYQVTQFGKPVTLSCSQTLNHNVMYWYQQKSSQAPKLLFHYYDKDFNNEADTPDNFQSRRPNTSFCFLDIRSPGLGDTAMYLCAIKLSSGSYNEQFFGPGTRLTVL.